This T cell receptor beta chain was obtained from a study of regulatory T cells in long-lasting Graves disease. Time point here: persistent/refractory GD, antithyroid drugs over 5 years with positive TRAb. PBMC RNA was the source of the TCR library. Building of the TCR beta libraries involved iRepertoire HTBI primers and Arm-PCR of CDR3 regions. MiXCR was run by TCRdb on the multiplex PCR reads, yielding one entry per CDR3 protein. The data hold approximately 440,000 distinct CDR3 sequences, with around 24% observed a single time. The length of the CDR3 is 15 residues. Trimming removed 2 bases from V and 4 bases from J, with 11 bases in between.

This clonotype was obtained from a female donor with Graves disease. V usage is TRBV12-3 or TRBV12-4 and J usage is TRBJ1-4; tentative D call: TRBD1 (5 bases). Specimen: peripheral blood mononuclear cells (PBMCs), collected when the disease was refractory, from a patient treated with antithyroid drugs. The chain's CDR3 is CASSLKTDVNEKLFF. In nucleotides, the CDR3 is TGTGCCAGCAGTTTAAAGACAGACGTTAATGAAAAACTGTTTTTT.